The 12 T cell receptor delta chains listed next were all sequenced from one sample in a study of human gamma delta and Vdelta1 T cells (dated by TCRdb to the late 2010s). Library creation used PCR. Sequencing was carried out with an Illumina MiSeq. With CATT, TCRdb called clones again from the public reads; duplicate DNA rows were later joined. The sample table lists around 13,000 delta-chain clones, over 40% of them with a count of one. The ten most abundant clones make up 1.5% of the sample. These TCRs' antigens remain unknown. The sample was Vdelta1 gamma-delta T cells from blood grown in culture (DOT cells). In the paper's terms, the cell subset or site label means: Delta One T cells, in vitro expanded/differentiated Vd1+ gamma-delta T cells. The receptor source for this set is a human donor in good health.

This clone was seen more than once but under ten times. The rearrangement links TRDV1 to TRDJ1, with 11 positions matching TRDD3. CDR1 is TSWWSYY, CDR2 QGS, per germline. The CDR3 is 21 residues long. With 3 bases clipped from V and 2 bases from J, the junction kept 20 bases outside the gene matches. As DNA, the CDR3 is TGTGCTCTTGGGGAGCGCCCTTCCCCCGAACTGGGGGATATATGTACCGATAAACTCATCTTT. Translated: CALGERPSPELGDICTDKLIF.

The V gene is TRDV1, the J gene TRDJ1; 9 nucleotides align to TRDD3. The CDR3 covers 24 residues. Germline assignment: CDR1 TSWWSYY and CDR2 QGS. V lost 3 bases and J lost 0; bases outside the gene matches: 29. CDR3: CALGDYQGAPRVSGGWMYTDKLIF. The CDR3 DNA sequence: TGTGCTCTTGGGGACTACCAGGGGGCCCCGAGAGTTTCTGGGGGATGGATGTACACCGATAAACTCATCTTT.

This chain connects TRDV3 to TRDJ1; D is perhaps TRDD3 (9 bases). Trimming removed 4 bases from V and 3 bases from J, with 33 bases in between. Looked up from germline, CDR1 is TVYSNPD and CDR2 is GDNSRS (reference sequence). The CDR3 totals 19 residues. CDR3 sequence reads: CAYTFLRLGDPNTPDKLIF. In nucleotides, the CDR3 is TGTGCCTACACCTTCCTAAGGCTGGGGGATCCGAATACTCCCGATAAACTCATCTTT.

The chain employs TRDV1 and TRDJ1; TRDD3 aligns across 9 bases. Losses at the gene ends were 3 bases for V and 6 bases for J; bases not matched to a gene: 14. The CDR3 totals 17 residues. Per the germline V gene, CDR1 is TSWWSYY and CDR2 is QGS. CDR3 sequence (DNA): TGTGCTCTTGGGGAGCTTTCCTCCTGGGGGATCAGGAATAAACTCATCTTT. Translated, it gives CALGELSSWGIRNKLIF.

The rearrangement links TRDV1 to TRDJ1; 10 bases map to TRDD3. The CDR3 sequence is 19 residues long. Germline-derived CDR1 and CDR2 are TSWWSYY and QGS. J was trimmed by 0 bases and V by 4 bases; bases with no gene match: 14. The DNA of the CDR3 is TGTGCTCTTGGGGCCCTACTGGGGGATGGGGGTCGGTACACCGATAAACTCATCTTT. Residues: CALGALLGDGGRYTDKLIF.

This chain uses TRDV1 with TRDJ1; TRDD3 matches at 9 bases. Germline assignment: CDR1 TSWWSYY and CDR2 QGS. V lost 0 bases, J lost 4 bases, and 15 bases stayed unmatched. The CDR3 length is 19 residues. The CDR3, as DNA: TGTGCTCTTGGGGAACTGCCCCTTCCCTTACTGGGGGAAAACGATAAACTCATCTTT. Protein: CALGELPLPLLGENDKLIF.

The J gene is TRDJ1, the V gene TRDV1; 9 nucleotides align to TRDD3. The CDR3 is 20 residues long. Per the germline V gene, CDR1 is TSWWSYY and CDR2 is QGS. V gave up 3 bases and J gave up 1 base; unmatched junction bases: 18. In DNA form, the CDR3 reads TGTGCTCTTGGGGAGATTCCCACTCAGGGGGATACCCCAGGCACCGATAAACTCATCTTT. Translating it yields CALGEIPTQGDTPGTDKLIF.

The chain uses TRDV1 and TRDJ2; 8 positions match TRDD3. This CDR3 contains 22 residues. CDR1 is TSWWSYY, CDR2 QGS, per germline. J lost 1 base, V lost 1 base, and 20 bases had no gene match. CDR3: CALGERGPIPPGIHGLTAQLFF. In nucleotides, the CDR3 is TGTGCTCTTGGGGAACGTGGACCCATTCCACCGGGGATACATGGTTTGACAGCACAACTCTTCTTT.

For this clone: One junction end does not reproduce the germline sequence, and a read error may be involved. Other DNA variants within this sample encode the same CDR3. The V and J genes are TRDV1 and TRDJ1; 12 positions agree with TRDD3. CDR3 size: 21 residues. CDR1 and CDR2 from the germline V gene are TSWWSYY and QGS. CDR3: CALGEPTQTWGIRNGPDKLIF. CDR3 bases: TGTGCTCTTGGGGAACCTACTCAAACCTGGGGGATACGAAACGGTCCCGATAAACTCATCTTC.

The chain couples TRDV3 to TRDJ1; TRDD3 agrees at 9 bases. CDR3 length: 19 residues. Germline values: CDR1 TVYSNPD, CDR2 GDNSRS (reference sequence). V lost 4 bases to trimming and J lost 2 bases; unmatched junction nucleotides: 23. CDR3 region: CACVPTIMAGDTATDKLIF. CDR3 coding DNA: TGTGCCTGTGTTCCTACCATCATGGCGGGGGATACAGCTACCGATAAACTCATCTTT.

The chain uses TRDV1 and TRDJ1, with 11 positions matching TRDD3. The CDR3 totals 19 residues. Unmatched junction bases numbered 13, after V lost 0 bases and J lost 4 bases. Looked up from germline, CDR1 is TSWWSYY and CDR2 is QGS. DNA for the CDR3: TGTGCTCTTGGGGAACTTTCCTACCTGGGGGATACTCGGGTCGATAAACTCATCTTT. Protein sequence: CALGELSYLGDTRVDKLIF.

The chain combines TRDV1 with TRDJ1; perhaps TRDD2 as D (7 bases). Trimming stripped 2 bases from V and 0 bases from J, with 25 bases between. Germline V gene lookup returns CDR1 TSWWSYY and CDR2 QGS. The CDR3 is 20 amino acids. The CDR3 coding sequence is TGTGCTCTTGGGGAATCCCCCTTTCCTACCGAGGGGATTTACACCGATAAACTCATCTTT. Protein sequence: CALGESPFPTEGIYTDKLIF.